This T cell receptor (beta chain) was sequenced in a study of T cells after posttransplantation cyclophosphamide. Overall study findings and caveats: Donor-recipient repertoire similarity was low at 1-2 months, rising over year one.

CDR1 is SGHRS and CDR2 is YFSETQ in the germline V gene. There are 15 residues in the CDR3. The germline V and J ends were trimmed by 4 bases and 1 base, with 9 bases remaining between them. This clone has ten or more counts. Its specificity is not known. TCRdb keeps only in-frame clones here, not all; method: immunoSEQ multiplex PCR. The sample counts approximately 24,000 clones, none seen once; the ten largest own under 7.5%. The TCR originated in a woman between 55 and 75 years old in good health, CMV-negative, and a related stem cell transplant donor. The rearrangement joins TRBV5-1 to TRBJ1-6, with D possibly being TRBD1 (5 bases). What was sequenced was PBMCs. The DNA for the CDR3 is TGCGCCAGCAGCCCCAGGGCATCCTATAATTCACCCCTCCACTTT. This gives the protein CASSPRASYNSPLHF.